The rows below give T cell receptor beta chains drawn from one sample of a study of blood T cell repertoires in COVID-19. Method: immunoSEQ multiplex PCR; TCRdb's copy keeps in-frame clones and lacks some. The repertoire holds some 250,000 clones, with roughly 86% as singletons. Sequenced: peripheral blood. The receptors originated from a woman aged 30 to 39 who had recovered from COVID-19. Both conserved end residues are part of each CDR3. Fields, in order: clone size, J gene, V gene, CDR3 protein. Size is stated for part of the rows, as once, few or many counts, or as a class when the clone is expanded.

>.|TRBJ2-5|TRBV10-3
CAISEARGETQYF
>.|TRBJ1-4|TRBV15
CATSRGVNGYSAVGEKLFF
>.|TRBJ1-4|TRBV6-5
CASSLSATNEKLFF
>few|TRBJ2-7|TRBV24-1
CATSRAGSNSYEQYF
>few|TRBJ2-5|TRBV7-9
CASSLTGQFGEETQYF
>.|TRBJ1-4|TRBV7-9
CASSSARKLFF
>.|TRBJ2-3|TRBV12-5
CASGSPLSGSTDTQYF
>.|TRBJ1-5|TRBV19
CASSIDFWAGDYSNQPQHF
>.|TRBJ1-5|TRBV15
CATSAMGQDRHF
>.|TRBJ2-7|TRBV7-8
CASSLGPGRYEQYF
>.|TRBJ2-1|TRBV6-1
CASSELAGGISYNEQFF
>.|TRBJ2-3|TRBV5-1
CASSSQGPSTDTQYF
>once|TRBJ1-2|TRBV7-2
CASRPGTAAFTF
>.|TRBJ2-3|TRBV6-5
CASSPPERTQYF
>once|TRBJ2-5|TRBV3-1/TRBV3-2
CASSHGQTQETQYF
>once|TRBJ2-3|TRBV2
CASSEWARATDTQYF
>.|TRBJ1-5|TRBV5-6
CASSFVGGNQPQHF
>.|TRBJ2-7|TRBV9
CASSLGLAGANSYEQYF
>.|TRBJ2-5|TRBV5-4
CASSIRIAGGGETQYF
>.|TRBJ1-1|TRBV12-5
CASGLALAGGRTEAFF
>once|TRBJ2-5|TRBV5-4
CASSSPGGFQTQYF
>.|TRBJ2-1|TRBV5-4
CASSPGGSNEQFF
>.|TRBJ2-1|TRBV19
CASSNRGPHGNEQFF
>.|TRBJ1-3|TRBV4-2
CASSQARTGNTIYF
>.|TRBJ1-2|TRBV9
CASMGGQGGYGYTF
>.|TRBJ2-5|TRBV5-1
CASSSGQGAWETQYF
>.|TRBJ1-6|TRBV4-3
CASGTGTDNSPLHF
>.|TRBJ2-1|TRBV13
CASSPSGSNEQFF
>few|TRBJ2-1|TRBV6-5
CASSSSGDEQFF
>.|TRBJ1-1|TRBV6-5
CASSYSGLGAFF
>.|TRBJ1-2|TRBV4-2
CASSQGTGVNYGYTF
>.|TRBJ2-7|TRBV6-6
CASRRSDRVYEQYF
>.|TRBJ1-5|TRBV7-2
CASSIGQGGQPQHF
>.|TRBJ1-1|TRBV6-1
CASSQAQARGPKGEAFF
>.|TRBJ2-2|TRBV2
CASRGAGELFF
>once|TRBJ2-7|TRBV6-1
CASSERVDRRWYEQYF
>.|TRBJ2-5|TRBV4-2
CASSHAVAGGQETQYF
>.|TRBJ2-5|TRBV2
CASSEQGVWETQYF
>.|TRBJ2-7|TRBV6-6
CASSYPGGSLEQYF
>.|TRBJ2-1|TRBV2
CASRLSGYSYNEQFF
>once|TRBJ1-6|TRBV6-5
CASRIGTGYSPLHF
>.|TRBJ2-3|TRBV3-1/TRBV3-2
CASSQVPGGGSDTQYF
>.|TRBJ2-2|TRBV24-1
CATSDPLGELFF
>.|TRBJ2-7|TRBV6-1
CASSEIGTEGFEQYF
>.|TRBJ1-5|TRBV6-6
CASSYPSGNQPQHF
>few|TRBJ2-7|TRBV10-3
CAIRGQGANEQYF
>.|TRBJ2-1|TRBV10-2
CASSDSSGGAQTQFF
>once|TRBJ2-3|TRBV2
CASSEAGGSTDTQYF
>.|TRBJ2-7|TRBV4-3
CASSLGTGGGSYEQYF
>.|TRBJ1-2|TRBV19
CASSPPMPGIDGYTF
>.|TRBJ1-2|TRBV18
CASSLNNIEYGYTF
>once|TRBJ1-5|TRBV21-1
CASSKDIQRKHQPQHF
>once|TRBJ1-2|TRBV27
CASSLSDRDGYTF
>.|TRBJ1-6|TRBV4-2
CASSLIRHFNSPLHF